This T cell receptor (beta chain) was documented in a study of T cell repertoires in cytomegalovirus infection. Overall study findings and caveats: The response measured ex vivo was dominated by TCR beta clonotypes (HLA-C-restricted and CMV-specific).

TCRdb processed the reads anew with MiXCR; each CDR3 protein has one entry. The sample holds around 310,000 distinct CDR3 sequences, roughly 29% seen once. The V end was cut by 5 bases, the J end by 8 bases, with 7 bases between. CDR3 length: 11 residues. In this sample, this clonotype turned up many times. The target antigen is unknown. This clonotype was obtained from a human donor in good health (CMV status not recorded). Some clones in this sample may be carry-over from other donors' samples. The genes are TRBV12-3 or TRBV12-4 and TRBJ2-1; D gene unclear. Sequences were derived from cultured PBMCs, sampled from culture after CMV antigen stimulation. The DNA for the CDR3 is TGTGCCAGCAGTCCCCGTGATGAGCAGTTCTTC. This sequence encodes CASSPRDEQFF.